Presented here are 2 T cell receptor beta chains from one specimen sequenced in a study of T cell changes during pregnancy in multiple sclerosis. Repertoires were generated with immunoSEQ multiplex PCR, while TCRdb's copy carries only in-frame clones and drops some. Among about 97,000 clones, roughly nine tenths were seen once, and the ten largest hold under 0.8%. The input for sequencing was peripheral blood, taken in the second trimester of pregnancy. The receptors shown here come from a female donor in good health, enrolled as a control in a pregnancy study.

The genes are TRBV6-1 and TRBJ2-2; 14 bases match TRBD2. This CDR3 contains 14 residues. J gave up 6 bases and V 6 bases, and 0 bases lay outside the gene matches. Per the germline V gene, CDR1 is MNHNS and CDR2 is SASEGT. As DNA, the CDR3 is TGTGCCAGCAGGACTAGCGGGGGGGCCGGGGAGCTGTTTTTT. Its translation: CASRTSGGAGELFF.

J is TRBJ1-1 and V is TRBV5-1; D is perhaps TRBD1 (5 bases). Germline V lookup: CDR1 SGHRS, CDR2 YFSETQ. Deletions cut 4 bases from V and 7 bases from J, with 14 bases between. The CDR3 consists of 13 residues. As DNA, the CDR3 is TGCGCCAGCAGCCTTGGGGGGATAAATGAAGCTTTCTTT. Translating gives CASSLGGINEAFF. The full variable domain, in which reference TRBV5-1 and TRBJ1-1 provide the parts outside the CDR3, is KAGVTQTPRYLIKTRGQQVTLSCSPISGHRSVSWYQQTPGQGLQFLFEYFSETQRNKGNFPGRFSGRQFSNSRSEMNVSTLELGDSALYLCASSLGGINEAFFGQGTRLTVV.